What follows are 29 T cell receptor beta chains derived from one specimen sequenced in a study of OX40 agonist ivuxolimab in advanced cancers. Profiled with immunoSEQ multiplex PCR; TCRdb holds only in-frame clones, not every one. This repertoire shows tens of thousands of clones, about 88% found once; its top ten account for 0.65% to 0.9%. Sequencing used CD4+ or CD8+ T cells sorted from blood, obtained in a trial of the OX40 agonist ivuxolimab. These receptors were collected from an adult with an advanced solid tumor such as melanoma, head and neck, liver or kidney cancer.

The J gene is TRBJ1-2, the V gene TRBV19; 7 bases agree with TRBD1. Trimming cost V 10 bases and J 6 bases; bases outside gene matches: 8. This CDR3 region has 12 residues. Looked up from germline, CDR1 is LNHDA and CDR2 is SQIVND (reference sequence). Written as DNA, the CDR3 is TGTGCCACCCGACAGGGCATGGATGGCTACACCTTC. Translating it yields CATRQGMDGYTF.

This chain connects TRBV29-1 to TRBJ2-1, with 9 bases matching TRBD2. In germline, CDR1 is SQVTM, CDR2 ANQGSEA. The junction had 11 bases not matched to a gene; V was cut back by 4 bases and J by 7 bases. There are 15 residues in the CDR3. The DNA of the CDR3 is TGCAGCGTTGTGGCGGGAGGGCCTTTTGAGAATGAGCAGTTCTTC. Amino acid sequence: CSVVAGGPFENEQFF.

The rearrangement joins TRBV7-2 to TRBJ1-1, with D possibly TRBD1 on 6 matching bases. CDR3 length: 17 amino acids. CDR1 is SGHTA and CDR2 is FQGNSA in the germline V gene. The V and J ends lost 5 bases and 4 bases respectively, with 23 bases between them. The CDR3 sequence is CASSPPAGWGGATEAFF. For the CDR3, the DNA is TGTGCCAGCAGCCCGCCCGCCGGGTGGGGGGGGGCCACTGAAGCTTTCTTT.

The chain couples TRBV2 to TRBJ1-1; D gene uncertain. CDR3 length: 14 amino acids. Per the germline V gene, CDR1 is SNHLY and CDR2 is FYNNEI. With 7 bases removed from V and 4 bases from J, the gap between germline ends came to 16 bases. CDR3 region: CASIGDRSSTEAFF. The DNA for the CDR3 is TGTGCCAGCATAGGAGATCGGAGTTCCACTGAAGCTTTCTTT.

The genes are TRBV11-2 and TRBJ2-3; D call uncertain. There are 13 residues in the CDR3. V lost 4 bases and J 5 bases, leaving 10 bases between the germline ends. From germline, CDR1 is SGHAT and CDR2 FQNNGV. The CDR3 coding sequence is TGTGCCAGCAGCTCGCGGTGGGGAGATACGCAGTATTTT. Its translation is CASSSRWGDTQYF. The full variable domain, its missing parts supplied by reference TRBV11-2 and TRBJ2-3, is EAGVAQSPRYKIIEKRQSVAFWCNPISGHATLYWYQQILGQGPKLLIQFQNNGVVDDSQLPKDRFSAERLKGVDSTLKIQPAKLEDSAVYLCASSSRWGDTQYFGPGTRLTVL.

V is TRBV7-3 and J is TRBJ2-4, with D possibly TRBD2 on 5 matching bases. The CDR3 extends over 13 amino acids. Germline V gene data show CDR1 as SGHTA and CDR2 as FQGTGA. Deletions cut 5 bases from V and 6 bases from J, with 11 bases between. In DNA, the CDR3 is TGTGCCAGCAGCCAAAGAGAGGGAAACATTCAGTACTTC. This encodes CASSQREGNIQYF.

This CDR3 is CASSYGAKGSEAFF. CDR3 nucleotide sequence: TGTGCCAGCAGTTACGGCGCCAAAGGGTCTGAAGCTTTCTTT. The chain employs TRBV6-5 and TRBJ1-1; no reliable D call. Germline V CDR1 and CDR2: MNHEY, SVGAGI. CDR3 length: 14 residues. V was trimmed by 2 bases and J by 6 bases, leaving 13 bases between them.

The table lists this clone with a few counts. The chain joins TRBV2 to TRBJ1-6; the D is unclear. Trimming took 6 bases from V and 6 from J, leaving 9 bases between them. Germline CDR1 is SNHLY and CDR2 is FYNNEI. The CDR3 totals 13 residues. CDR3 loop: CASRDDLNSPLHF. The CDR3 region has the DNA TGTGCCAGCAGGGACGATCTTAATTCACCCCTCCACTTT. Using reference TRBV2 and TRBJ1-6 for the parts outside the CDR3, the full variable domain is EPEVTQTPSHQVTQMGQEVILRCVPISNHLYFYWYRQILGQKVEFLVSFYNNEISEKSEIFDDQFSVERPDGSNFTLKIRSTKLEDSAMYFCASRDDLNSPLHFGNGTRLTVT.

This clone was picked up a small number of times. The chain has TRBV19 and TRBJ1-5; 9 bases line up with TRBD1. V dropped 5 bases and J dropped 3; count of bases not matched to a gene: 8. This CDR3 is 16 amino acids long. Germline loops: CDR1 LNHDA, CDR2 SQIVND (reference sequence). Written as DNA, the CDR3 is TGTGCCAGTAGTTCCTGGGGACAGGGTTTCAATCAGCCCCAGCATTTT. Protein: CASSSWGQGFNQPQHF.

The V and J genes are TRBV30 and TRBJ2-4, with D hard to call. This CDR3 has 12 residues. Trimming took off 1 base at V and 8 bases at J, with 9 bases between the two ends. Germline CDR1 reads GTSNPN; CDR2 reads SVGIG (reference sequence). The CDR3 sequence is CAWSAPGDIQYF. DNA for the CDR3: TGTGCCTGGAGTGCGCCTGGGGACATTCAGTACTTC.

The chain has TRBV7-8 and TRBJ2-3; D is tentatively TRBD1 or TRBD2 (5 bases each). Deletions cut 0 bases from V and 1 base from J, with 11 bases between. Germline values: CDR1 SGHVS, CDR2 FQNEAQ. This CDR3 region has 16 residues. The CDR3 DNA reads TGTGCCAGCAGCTTAGCGCTGGGGGTACGCACAGATACGCAGTATTTT. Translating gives CASSLALGVRTDTQYF.

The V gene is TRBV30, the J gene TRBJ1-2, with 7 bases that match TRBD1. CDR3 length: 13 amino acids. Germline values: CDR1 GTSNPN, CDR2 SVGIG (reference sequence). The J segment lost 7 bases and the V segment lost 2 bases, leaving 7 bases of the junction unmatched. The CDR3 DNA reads TGTGCCTGGAGTCTTAACCCAGGGGGTGGCTACACCTTC. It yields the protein CAWSLNPGGGYTF.

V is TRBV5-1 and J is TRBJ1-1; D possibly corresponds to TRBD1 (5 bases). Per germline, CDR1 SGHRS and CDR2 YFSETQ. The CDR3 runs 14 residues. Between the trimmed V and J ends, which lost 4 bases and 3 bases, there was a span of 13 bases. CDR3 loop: CASSPGRVDTEAFF. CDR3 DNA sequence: TGCGCCAGCAGCCCCGGCAGGGTCGACACTGAAGCTTTCTTT. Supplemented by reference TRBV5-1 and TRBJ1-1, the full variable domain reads KAGVTQTPRYLIKTRGQQVTLSCSPISGHRSVSWYQQTPGQGLQFLFEYFSETQRNKGNFPGRFSGRQFSNSRSEMNVSTLELGDSALYLCASSPGRVDTEAFFGQGTRLTVV.

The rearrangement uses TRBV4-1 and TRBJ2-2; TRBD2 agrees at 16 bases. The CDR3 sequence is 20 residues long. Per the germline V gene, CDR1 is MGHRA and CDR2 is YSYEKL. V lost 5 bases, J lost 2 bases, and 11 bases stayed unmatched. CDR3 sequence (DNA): TGCGCCAGCAGCGCGCCACCGGGACTAGCGGGAGGGAAAAACACCGGGGAGCTGTTTTTT. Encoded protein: CASSAPPGLAGGKNTGELFF.

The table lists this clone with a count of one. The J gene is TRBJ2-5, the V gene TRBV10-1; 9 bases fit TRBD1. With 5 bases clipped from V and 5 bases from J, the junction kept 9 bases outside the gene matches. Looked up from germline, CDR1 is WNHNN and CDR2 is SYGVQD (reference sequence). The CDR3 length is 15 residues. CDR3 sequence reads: CASSMNRGRMETQYF. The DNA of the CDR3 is TGCGCCAGCAGTATGAACAGGGGGCGCATGGAGACCCAGTACTTC.

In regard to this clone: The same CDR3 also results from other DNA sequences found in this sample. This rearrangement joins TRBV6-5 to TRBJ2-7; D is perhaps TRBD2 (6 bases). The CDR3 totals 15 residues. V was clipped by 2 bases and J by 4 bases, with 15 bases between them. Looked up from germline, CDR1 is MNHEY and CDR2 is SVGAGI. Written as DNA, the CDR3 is TGTGCCAGCAGTTACCTGCGGGGTGCATCGTACGAGCAGTACTTC. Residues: CASSYLRGASYEQYF.

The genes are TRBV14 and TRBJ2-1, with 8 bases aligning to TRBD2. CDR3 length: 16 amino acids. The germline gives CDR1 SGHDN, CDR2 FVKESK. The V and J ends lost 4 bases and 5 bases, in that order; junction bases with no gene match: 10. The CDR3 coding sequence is TGTGCCAGCAGCCGATTTAGCGGGAACGGGCACAATGAGCAGTTCTTC. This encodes CASSRFSGNGHNEQFF. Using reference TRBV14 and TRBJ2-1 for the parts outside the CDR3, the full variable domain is EAGVTQFPSHSVIEKGQTVTLRCDPISGHDNLYWYRRVMGKEIKFLLHFVKESKQDESGMPNNRFLAERTGGTYSTLKVQPAELEDSGVYFCASSRFSGNGHNEQFFGPGTRLTVL.

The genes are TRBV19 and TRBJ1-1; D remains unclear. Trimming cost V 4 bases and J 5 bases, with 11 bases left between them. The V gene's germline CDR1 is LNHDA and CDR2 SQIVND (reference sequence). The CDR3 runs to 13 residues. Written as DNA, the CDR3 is TGTGCCAGTAGTAGGTCAGTAGAGACTGAAGCTTTCTTT. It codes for CASSRSVETEAFF.

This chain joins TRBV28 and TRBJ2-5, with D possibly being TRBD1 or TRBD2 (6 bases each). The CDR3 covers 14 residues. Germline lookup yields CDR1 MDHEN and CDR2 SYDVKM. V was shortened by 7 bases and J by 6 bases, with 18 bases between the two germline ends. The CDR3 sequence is CASTSGGDGQTQYF. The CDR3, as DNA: TGTGCCAGCACATCCGGGGGCGACGGTCAGACCCAGTACTTC.

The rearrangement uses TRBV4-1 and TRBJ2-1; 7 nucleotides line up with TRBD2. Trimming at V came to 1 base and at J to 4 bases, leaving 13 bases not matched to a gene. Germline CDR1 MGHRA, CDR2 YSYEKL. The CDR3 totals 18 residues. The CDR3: CASSQVFVGTGRYNEQFF. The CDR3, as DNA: TGCGCCAGCAGCCAAGTCTTTGTGGGCACCGGGAGGTACAATGAGCAGTTCTTC.

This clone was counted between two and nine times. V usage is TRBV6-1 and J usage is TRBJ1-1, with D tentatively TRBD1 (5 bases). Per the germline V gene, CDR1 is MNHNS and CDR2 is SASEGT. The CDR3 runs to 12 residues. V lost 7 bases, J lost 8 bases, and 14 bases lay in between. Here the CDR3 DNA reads TGTGCCAGCAAAGATGTAGGGGCAGAAGCTTTCTTT. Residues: CASKDVGAEAFF.

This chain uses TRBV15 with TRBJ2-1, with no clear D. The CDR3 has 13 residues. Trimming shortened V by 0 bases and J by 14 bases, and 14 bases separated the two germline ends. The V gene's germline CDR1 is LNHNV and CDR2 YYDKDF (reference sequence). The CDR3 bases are TGTGCCACCAGCAGAGAGGGAAGGTTGGGCAAGTTCTTC. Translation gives CATSREGRLGKFF.

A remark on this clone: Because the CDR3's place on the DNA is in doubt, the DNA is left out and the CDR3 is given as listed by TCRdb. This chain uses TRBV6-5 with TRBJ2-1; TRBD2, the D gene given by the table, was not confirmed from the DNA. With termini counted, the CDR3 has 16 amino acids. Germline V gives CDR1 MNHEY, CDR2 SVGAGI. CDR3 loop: CASSSSGLAGDNEQFF.

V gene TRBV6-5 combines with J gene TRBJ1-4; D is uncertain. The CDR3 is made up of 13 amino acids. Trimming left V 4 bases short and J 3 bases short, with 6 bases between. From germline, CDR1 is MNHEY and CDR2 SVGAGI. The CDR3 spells CASSSTPNEKLFF. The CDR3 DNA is TGTGCCAGCAGTTCGACGCCTAATGAAAAACTGTTTTTT.

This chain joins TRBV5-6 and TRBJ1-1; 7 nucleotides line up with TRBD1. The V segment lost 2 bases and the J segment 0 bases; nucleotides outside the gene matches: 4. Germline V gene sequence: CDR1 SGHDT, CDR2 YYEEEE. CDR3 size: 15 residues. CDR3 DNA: TGTGCCAGCAGCTTACCCAGGGGGATGAACACTGAAGCTTTCTTT. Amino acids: CASSLPRGMNTEAFF.

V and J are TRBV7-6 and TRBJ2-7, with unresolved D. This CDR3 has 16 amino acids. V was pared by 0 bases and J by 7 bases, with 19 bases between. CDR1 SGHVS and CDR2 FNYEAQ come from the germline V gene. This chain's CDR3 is CASSLASPGSGEEQYF. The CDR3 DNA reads TGTGCCAGCAGCTTAGCAAGTCCCGGATCAGGAGAGGAGCAGTACTTC. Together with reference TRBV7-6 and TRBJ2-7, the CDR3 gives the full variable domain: GAGVSQSPRYKVTKRGQDVALRCDPISGHVSLYWYRQALGQGPEFLTYFNYEAQQDKSGLPNDRFSAERPEGSISTLTIQRTEQRDSAMYRCASSLASPGSGEEQYFGPGTRLTVT.

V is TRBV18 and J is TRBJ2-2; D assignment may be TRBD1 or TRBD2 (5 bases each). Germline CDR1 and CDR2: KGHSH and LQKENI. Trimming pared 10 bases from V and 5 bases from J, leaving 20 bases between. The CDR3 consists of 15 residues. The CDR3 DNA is TGTGCCACCTCTCCGGGACGTGAGAGGACCGGGGAGCTGTTTTTT. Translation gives CATSPGRERTGELFF.

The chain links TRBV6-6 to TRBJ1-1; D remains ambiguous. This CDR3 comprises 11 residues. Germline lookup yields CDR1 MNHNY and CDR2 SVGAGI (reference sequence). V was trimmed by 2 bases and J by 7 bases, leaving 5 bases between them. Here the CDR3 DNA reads TGTGCCAGCAGTTACAAGGGTGAAGCTTTCTTT. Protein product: CASSYKGEAFF.

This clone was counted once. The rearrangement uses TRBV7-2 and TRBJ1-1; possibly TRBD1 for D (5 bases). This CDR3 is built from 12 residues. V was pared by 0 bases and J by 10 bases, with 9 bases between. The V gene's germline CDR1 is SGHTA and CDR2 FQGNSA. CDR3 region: CASSLAQGAAFF. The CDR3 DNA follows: TGTGCCAGCAGCTTAGCGCAGGGAGCAGCTTTCTTT.